This passage covers 9 T cell receptor beta chains from one sample sequenced in a study of Ad26.COV2.S vaccination and SARS-CoV-2 variants. Some clones are missing from TCRdb's copy, which holds only in-frame ones; the method was immunoSEQ multiplex PCR. Among around 340,000 clones listed, roughly nine tenths were seen once. As for treatment: around 19 received Ad26.COV2.S at low or high dose, single or two shots; a few received placebo; per-sample allocation not given. Collection of samples fell on day 63 after the first vaccine or placebo injection. The starting material was peripheral blood, obtained in a trial of Ad26.COV2.S vaccine versus placebo. The receptors originated from a person between 18 and 65 years old who received the Ad26.COV2.S COVID-19 vaccine or a placebo.

This clone was picked up a small number of times. The J gene is TRBJ2-5, the V gene TRBV9; D not resolved. CDR3 length equals 13 residues. In germline, CDR1 is SGDLS, CDR2 YYNGEE. Trimming removed 3 bases at V and 4 bases at J, with 10 bases between. CDR3 DNA sequence: TGTGCCAGCAGCGAAATGTCTCCAGAGACCCAGTACTTC. It is translated as CASSEMSPETQYF.

V usage is TRBV4-3 and J usage is TRBJ2-3; D tentatively reads TRBD1 or TRBD2 (5 bases each). Germline-derived CDR1 and CDR2 are LGHNA and YSLEER. The V gene lost 0 bases and the J gene lost 0 bases, with 13 bases spanning the gap. The CDR3 sequence is 17 residues long. The CDR3 loop is CASSQDRGSTSTDTQYF. CDR3 DNA: TGCGCCAGCAGCCAAGATCGGGGCAGTACTAGCACAGATACGCAGTATTTT.

J is TRBJ2-2 and V is TRBV14; possibly TRBD2 for D (5 bases). The CDR3 is 18 residues long. V gave up 0 bases and J gave up 2 bases, with 16 bases separating them. CDR1 SGHDN and CDR2 FVKESK come from the germline V gene. DNA of the CDR3: TGTGCCAGCAGCCAAGAGGAGGCGCGGCGCTTAAACACCGGGGAGCTGTTTTTT. It encodes CASSQEEARRLNTGELFF.

The V gene is TRBV24-1, the J gene TRBJ2-3; 7 positions agree with TRBD1. Unmatched junction bases numbered 6, after V lost 3 bases and J lost 7 bases. CDR1 and CDR2 (germline): KGHDR, SFDVKD. There are 14 residues in the CDR3. The CDR3 sequence is CATSDPGTANTQYF. CDR3 DNA sequence: TGTGCCACCAGTGATCCCGGGACAGCAAATACGCAGTATTTT.

This chain links TRBV6-5 with TRBJ2-7; the D gene is possibly TRBD2 (5 bases). There are 14 residues in the CDR3. Trimming shortened V by 6 bases and J by 2 bases, and 14 bases separated the two germline ends. The germline gives CDR1 MNHEY, CDR2 SVGAGI. The CDR3 sequence: CASSTRTGTYEQYF. In DNA, the CDR3 is TGTGCCAGCAGCACTAGGACGGGTACCTACGAGCAGTACTTC.

The chain recombines TRBV14 with TRBJ1-1; TRBD1 matches 7 bases. V lost 3 bases, J lost 1 base, and 5 bases stayed unmatched. The CDR3 is 15 residues long. CDR1 is SGHDN and CDR2 is FVKESK in the germline V gene. Here the CDR3 reads CASSHNRDRNTEAFF. In DNA form, the CDR3 reads TGTGCCAGCAGCCATAACCGGGACAGGAACACTGAAGCTTTCTTT.

The V gene is TRBV10-3, the J gene TRBJ2-1; 13 positions match TRBD2. V shed 2 bases and J 6 bases; nucleotides not matched to a gene: 7. The V gene's germline CDR1 is ENHRY and CDR2 SYGVKD. The CDR3 length is 17 residues. DNA for the CDR3: TGTGCCATCAGTGAGCCACAAAGACTAGCGGGGGGCAATGAGCAGTTCTTC. It yields the protein CAISEPQRLAGGNEQFF.

The gene calls are TRBV28 and TRBJ1-5; 8 bases match TRBD1. This CDR3 has 16 amino acids. The V gene end was trimmed by 6 bases and the J gene end by 6 bases; junction bases not matched to a gene: 13. CDR1 is MDHEN, CDR2 SYDVKM, per germline. The CDR3 DNA is TGTGCCAGCAGATCGAGACAGGGGTTGTTGGGTCAGCCCCAGCATTTT. Encoded protein: CASRSRQGLLGQPQHF.

The rearrangement joins TRBV4-3 to TRBJ2-7, with 12 positions matching TRBD1. This CDR3 comprises 16 residues. The V segment lost 0 bases and the J segment 6 bases; nucleotides outside the gene matches: 6. Germline-derived CDR1 and CDR2 are LGHNA and YSLEER. As DNA, the CDR3 is TGCGCCAGCAGCCAAGAGGTGTGGGACAGGGGGCGCGAGCAGTACTTC. Translated: CASSQEVWDRGREQYF.